The entry that follows covers one T cell receptor (beta chain) sequence. The target antigen is unknown. RNA was isolated and reverse transcribed to cDNA, the sequencing template. Sequencing used immunoSEQ multiplex PCR; TCRdb keeps in-frame clones, though not all of them. The table shows approximately 200,000 clones, with 50% to 60% occurring only once. Treatment denoted: oral pan-JAK inhibitor, 5-10 mg twice daily. In germline, CDR1 is LGHNA, CDR2 YNFKEQ. The J segment lost 10 bases and the V segment lost 0 bases, leaving 4 bases of the junction unmatched. The CDR3 totals 14 residues. The data belong to a study of CD8+ T cells in alopecia areata. Findings of the study overall: A great number of expanded lesional clones endured in scalp and blood during tofacitinib. Uncertain still, given a single nonresponder, is whether baseline CD8+ expansion links to response.

Sample: CD4+ T cells sorted from blood, taken at week 4, from a patient treated with tofacitinib. V usage is TRBV4-2 and J usage is TRBJ1-2, with 11 bases identical to TRBD1. This sequence originates from a human donor with alopecia areata. CDR3 sequence (DNA): TGTGCCAGCAGCCAAGATCGGACAGGGGGCCCCTACACCTTC. As protein: CASSQDRTGGPYTF.